The entry that follows covers one TCR beta chain sequence. The antigen is not known. The data were obtained in a study of CD8+ T cells in alopecia areata. Across the study: Patients received oral tofacitinib, 5 to 10 mg twice daily, for moderate-to-severe alopecia areata.

Trimming took off 2 bases at V and 1 base at J, with 6 bases between the two ends. Germline V gene lookup returns CDR1 SGDLS and CDR2 YYNGEE. This CDR3 comprises 13 residues. Study-level points and caveats: Researchers report lesional scalp, most notably alopecia totalis/universalis, outstripped normal scalp in clonality.

Peripheral blood samples and lesional scalp punch biopsies were obtained from alopecia areata patients. The researchers isolated CD4+ and CD8+ T cells from PBMCs by sorting. Reverse transcribed after extraction, RNA yielded cDNA as the sequencing template. The repertoire was sequenced with immunoSEQ multiplex PCR; TCRdb's copy has only in-frame clones and lacks some. The sample lists around 140,000 clones; more than 75% were seen once. The sequences come from CD8+ T cells sorted from blood, collected at week 0. The chain combines TRBV9 with TRBJ1-1; D not resolved. The receptor's source is a human donor with alopecia areata. The CDR3 DNA follows: TGTGCCAGCAGCGTTTGGCAGAACACTGAAGCTTTCTTT. Its protein product is CASSVWQNTEAFF.